Listed below are T cell receptor beta chains from one sample, sequenced in a study of post-analysis software for immune sequencing data. TCRdb re-derived calls from the PCR reads in MiXCR, one entry per CDR3 protein. The sample lists 750,000 to 900,000 distinct CDR3 sequences; roughly 46% were seen once. Input material: blood. Receptors were obtained from a girl aged 5-17 years with multiple sclerosis. Each CDR3 is given with its conserved first and last residue. The order of the fields is J gene, clone size, D gene, V gene, CDR3 protein, CDR3 DNA. A D gene is named only where the DNA matches it firmly. Size is omitted from some rows. Given values are once, few, many or a class for expanded clones.

TRBJ1-6	-	-	TRBV6-6	CASSYSGGSSPLHF	TGTGCCAGCAGTTACTCGGGGGGTAGCTCACCCCTCCACTTT
TRBJ1-6	few	-	TRBV7-3	CASSLQPGRNSPLHF	TGTGCCAGCAGCTTACAGCCGGGACGAAATTCACCCCTCCACTTT
TRBJ2-3	few	TRBD2	TRBV10-3	CAITEGTSGLKRDTQYF	TGTGCCATCACCGAAGGGACTAGCGGCCTGAAGAGAGATACGCAGTATTTT
TRBJ2-4	-	TRBD1	TRBV28	CASTGGQGRKLGEQYF	TGTGCCAGCACCGGAGGACAGGGTCGTAAACTTGGGGAGCAGTACTTC
TRBJ1-5	-	TRBD1	TRBV20-1	CSARPDRGNQPQHF	TGCAGTGCTAGACCCGACAGGGGCAATCAGCCCCAGCATTTT
TRBJ2-7	-	-	TRBV7-2	CASSHPKGGAYEQYF	TGTGCCAGCAGCCACCCGAAAGGCGGGGCCTACGAGCAGTACTTC
TRBJ1-2	-	-	TRBV6-5	CASSITRTGGGGYTF	TGTGCCAGCAGTATAACCCGGACGGGTGGAGGCGGCTACACCTTC
TRBJ2-7	-	-	TRBV29-1	CSVELEDSGAYEQYF	TGCAGCGTTGAACTGGAGGACAGCGGGGCCTACGAGCAGTACTTC
TRBJ1-2	-	-	TRBV4-2	CASSRRGGDYGYTF	TGTGCCAGCAGCCGGAGGGGGGGGGACTATGGCTACACCTTC
TRBJ1-2	-	TRBD1	TRBV4-3	CASSDTGDGYTF	TGCGCCAGCAGCGACACAGGGGATGGCTACACCTTC
TRBJ2-1	-	TRBD2	TRBV15	CATSTGSGTSTIPHEQFF	TGTGCCACCAGCACGGGTAGCGGGACCTCGACGATCCCTCATGAGCAGTTCTTC
TRBJ2-3	few	-	TRBV20-1	CSASPHQDTQYF	TGCAGTGCTTCCCCCCATCAAGATACGCAGTATTTT
TRBJ1-2	few	-	TRBV3-1	CASSQVSRWGYTF	TGTGCCAGCAGCCAAGTCTCCCGGTGGGGCTACACCTTC
TRBJ2-5	-	TRBD1	TRBV12-3/TRBV12-4	CASSRSQGATQETQYF	TGTGCCAGCAGTAGATCACAGGGGGCTACTCAAGAGACCCAGTACTTC
TRBJ2-4	few	-	TRBV7-9	CASSLGFRVAGQNIQYF	TGTGCCAGCAGCTTAGGCTTTCGGGTGGCAGGGCAAAACATTCAGTACTTC
TRBJ1-2	few	-	TRBV6-6	CASSPGVANGYTF	TGTGCCAGCAGTCCTGGGGTGGCGAATGGCTACACCTTC
TRBJ2-5	few	TRBD2	TRBV19	CASSQGLAVQETQYF	TGTGCCAGTAGTCAGGGACTAGCGGTTCAAGAGACCCAGTACTTC
TRBJ2-1	-	-	TRBV7-2	CASTPGLVERHNEQFF	TGTGCCAGCACCCCGGGACTGGTCGAACGGCACAATGAGCAGTTCTTC
TRBJ2-5	-	TRBD2	TRBV20-1	CSAVSGSRDNEQYF	TGCAGTGCGGTCAGCGGGAGCAGGGACAATGAGCAGTACTTC
TRBJ2-3	few	-	TRBV20-1	CSAGGTDTQYF	TGCAGTGCCGGTGGGACCGATACGCAGTATTTT
TRBJ2-7	-	-	TRBV29-1	CSVSPGTKAYEQYF	TGCAGCGTTTCGCCGGGGACCAAAGCCTACGAGCAGTACTTC
TRBJ1-6	-	-	TRBV12-3/TRBV12-4	CASSLARSGSPLHF	TGTGCCAGCAGTTTAGCACGGTCTGGGTCACCCCTCCACTTT
TRBJ2-7	-	TRBD1	TRBV29-1	CSVAKQGYEQYF	TGCAGCGTTGCTAAACAGGGGTACGAGCAGTACTTC
TRBJ1-1	-	-	TRBV5-1	CASRPLGGVNTEAFF	TGCGCCAGCAGGCCCCTGGGAGGGGTGAACACTGAAGCTTTCTTT